What follows describes a single T cell receptor beta chain. Per the study methods: It was from reference gene primer amplification that nucleated cell counts were estimated. The method was immunoSEQ multiplex PCR; TCRdb's version includes in-frame clones alone and lacks a portion of them. V, J and clone size are those of that table, while D and trimming were read from the DNA. The table shows 120,000 or so clones, with almost 80% occurring only once. The CDR3 is made up of 16 amino acids. With 3 bases clipped from V and 1 base from J, the junction kept 7 bases outside the gene matches. In germline, CDR1 is SGHTA, CDR2 FQGTGA. This record belongs to a study of blood T cell repertoires in COVID-19. As for the study in general: Samples representing acute and convalescent COVID-19 were sourced from the United States, Italy and Spain. The analysed material was cDNA or gDNA that came from T cells, B-cell-depleted T cells, or PBMCs.

This receptor was taken from a human donor in a cohort sampled during active COVID-19. The chain couples TRBV7-3 to TRBJ2-3, with 7 bases aligning to TRBD2. Sequencing used peripheral blood. DNA of the CDR3: TGTGCCAGCAGCTTTAGCGGGCGAGGCGGCACAGATACGCAGTATTTT. This gives the protein CASSFSGRGGTDTQYF.